A selection of T cell receptor beta chains follows, all from one sample in a study of OX40 agonist ivuxolimab in advanced cancers. Some clones are missing from TCRdb's copy, which holds only in-frame ones; the method was immunoSEQ multiplex PCR. Of around 30,000 clones in the sample, about four fifths were seen once. Sequenced material: CD4+ or CD8+ T cells sorted from blood, taken in a trial of the OX40 agonist ivuxolimab. Source of these receptors: an adult with an advanced solid tumor such as melanoma, head and neck, liver or kidney cancer. Both conserved end residues are part of each CDR3. D genes are given only for firm matches. Size values are once, few and many counts, or a class for expanded clones, and some rows have none.

D gene | clone size | J gene | V gene | CDR3 DNA | CDR3 protein
TRBD1 | once | TRBJ1-4 | TRBV19 | TGTGCCAGTAGTCTCGGACAGGTCAATGAAAAACTGTTTTTT | CASSLGQVNEKLFF
TRBD1 | NA | TRBJ2-2 | TRBV28 | TGTGCCAGCAGCCTCGGGACAGGGAAGGCCGGGGAGCTGTTTTTT | CASSLGTGKAGELFF
NA | NA | TRBJ1-2 | TRBV7-1 | TGTGCCAGCAGCCAAGACCTAAATGGCCGGACAGCAACCTATGGCTACACCTTC | CASSQDLNGRTATYGYTF
TRBD1 | NA | TRBJ1-2 | TRBV28 | TGTGCCAGCAGTGGCGGCCCTCAGACAGGGGCGTATGGCTACACCTTC | CASSGGPQTGAYGYTF
NA | NA | TRBJ1-3 | TRBV11-2 | TGTGCCAGCAGCCCCCGGGGGGTGACGGCTGGAAACACCATATATTTT | CASSPRGVTAGNTIYF
TRBD1 | NA | TRBJ2-2 | TRBV28 | TGTGCCACAAAGGGAAGACAGGGTGGGAACACCGGGGAGCTGTTTTTT | CATKGRQGGNTGELFF
TRBD1 | NA | TRBJ2-2 | TRBV15 | TGTGCCACCAGCAGAGGCGGACAGGGGAACACCGGGGAGCTGTTTTTT | CATSRGGQGNTGELFF
NA | NA | TRBJ2-1 | TRBV11-1 | TGTGCCAGCAACGATCTGAGGGGTGGCTCCTACAATGAGCAGTTCTTC | CASNDLRGGSYNEQFF
NA | NA | TRBJ2-7 | TRBV7-2 | TGTGCCAGCAGCCGTTCTATCGCCTACGAGCAGTACTTC | CASSRSIAYEQYF
NA | few | TRBJ1-4 | TRBV7-2 | TGTGCCAGCAGCTTAATGTCTGACCGGGAAAAACTGTTTTTT | CASSLMSDREKLFF
NA | NA | TRBJ2-2 | TRBV11-2 | TGTGCCAGCAGCTTGGACTGGGCCGGGGAGCTGTTTTTT | CASSLDWAGELFF
NA | NA | TRBJ2-3 | TRBV6-5 | TGTGCCAGCAGTTACTCGGGGGCAGGCACAGATACGCAGTATTTT | CASSYSGAGTDTQYF
TRBD2 | NA | TRBJ2-3 | TRBV7-2 | TGTGCCAGCAGCTTAAACGGACTAGCGGGGGCTCAGGCAGATACGCAGTATTTT | CASSLNGLAGAQADTQYF
NA | NA | TRBJ1-1 | TRBV10-3 | TGTGCCATCAGTACCGGGGGGGCGAACACTGAAGCTTTCTTT | CAISTGGANTEAFF
NA | NA | TRBJ1-1 | TRBV11-2 | TGTGCCAGTAAGGAGGGAATTTCGAACACTGAAGCTTTCTTT | CASKEGISNTEAFF
NA | NA | TRBJ1-4 | TRBV6-6 | TGTGCCAGCAGTTACGGGGAAAAACTGTTTTTT | CASSYGEKLFF